The clone carrying this T cell receptor beta chain was seen a few times. This entry belongs to a study of T cells in Graves' hyperthyroidism and ophthalmopathy. Patients with ophthalmopathy all had a Clinical Activity Score of at least 3, a NOSPECS grade of at least 4 and duration under 3 months. The study left out patients who had uncontrolled infection, other autoimmune disease, pregnancy or lactation. RNA transcripts were the template for amplifying TCR beta CDR3 regions. HTBI primers were the set used in a first-round RT-PCR of the TCR CDR3. A single record per CDR3 protein comes from TCRdb applying MiXCR to the multiplex PCR reads. There are approximately 600,000 distinct CDR3 sequences in the sample; roughly 20% occur only once, and more than 30% lies in the top ten. The receptor was isolated from a man aged 25-45 years with Graves' ophthalmopathy. Sequencing was performed on blood.

The CDR3 sequence is CASSGDVYGYTF. The DNA for the CDR3 is TGTGCCAGCAGTGGGGACGTTTATGGCTACACCTTC. The V and J genes are TRBV2 and TRBJ1-2; tentatively, D is TRBD1 (5 bases). Germline CDR1 reads SNHLY; CDR2 reads FYNNEI. V was shortened by 4 bases and J by 5 bases, with 8 bases between the two germline ends. This CDR3 is 12 amino acids long.